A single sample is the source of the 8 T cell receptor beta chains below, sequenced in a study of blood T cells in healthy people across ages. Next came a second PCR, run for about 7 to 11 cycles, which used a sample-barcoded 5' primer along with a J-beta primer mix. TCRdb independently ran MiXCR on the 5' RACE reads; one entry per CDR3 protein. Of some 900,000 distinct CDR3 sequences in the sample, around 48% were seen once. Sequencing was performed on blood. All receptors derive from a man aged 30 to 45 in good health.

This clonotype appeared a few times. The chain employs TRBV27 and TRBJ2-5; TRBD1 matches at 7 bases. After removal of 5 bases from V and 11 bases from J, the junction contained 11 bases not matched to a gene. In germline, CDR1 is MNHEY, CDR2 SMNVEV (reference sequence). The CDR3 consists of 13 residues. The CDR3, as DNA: TGTGCCAGCAGTATGGACAGGCGGAGAGAGCAGTACTTC. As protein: CASSMDRRREQYF.

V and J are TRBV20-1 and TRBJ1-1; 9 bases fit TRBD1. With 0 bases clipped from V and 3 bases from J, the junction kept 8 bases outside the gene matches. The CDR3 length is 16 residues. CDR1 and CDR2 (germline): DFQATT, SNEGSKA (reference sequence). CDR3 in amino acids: CSARENRGRWDTEAFF. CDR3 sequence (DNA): TGCAGTGCTAGAGAAAACAGGGGGCGCTGGGACACTGAAGCTTTCTTT.

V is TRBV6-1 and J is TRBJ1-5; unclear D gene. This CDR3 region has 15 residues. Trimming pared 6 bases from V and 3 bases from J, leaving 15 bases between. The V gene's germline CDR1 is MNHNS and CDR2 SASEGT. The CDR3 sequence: CASRDRTSINQPQHF. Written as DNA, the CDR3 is TGTGCCAGCAGGGATCGAACGAGTATCAATCAGCCCCAGCATTTT.

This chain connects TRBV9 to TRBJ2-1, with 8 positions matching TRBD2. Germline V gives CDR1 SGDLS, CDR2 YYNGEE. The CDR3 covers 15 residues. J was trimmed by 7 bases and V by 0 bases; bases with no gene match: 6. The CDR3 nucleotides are TGTGCCAGCAGCGTAGTTGTTAGCGGGAAAAATGAGCAGTTCTTC. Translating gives CASSVVVSGKNEQFF.

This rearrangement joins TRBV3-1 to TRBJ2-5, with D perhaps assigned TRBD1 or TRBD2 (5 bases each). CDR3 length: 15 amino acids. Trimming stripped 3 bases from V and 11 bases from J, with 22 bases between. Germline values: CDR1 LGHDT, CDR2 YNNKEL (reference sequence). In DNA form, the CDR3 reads TGTGCCAGCAGCCAGCTCGGCGGGCAGGGCCACAAGCAGTACTTC. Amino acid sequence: CASSQLGGQGHKQYF.

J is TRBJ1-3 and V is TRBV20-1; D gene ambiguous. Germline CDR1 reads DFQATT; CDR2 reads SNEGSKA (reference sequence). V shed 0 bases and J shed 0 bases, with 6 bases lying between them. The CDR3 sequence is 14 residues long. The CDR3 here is CSARDPYSGNTIYF. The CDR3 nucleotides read TGCAGTGCTAGAGATCCCTACTCTGGAAACACCATATATTTT.

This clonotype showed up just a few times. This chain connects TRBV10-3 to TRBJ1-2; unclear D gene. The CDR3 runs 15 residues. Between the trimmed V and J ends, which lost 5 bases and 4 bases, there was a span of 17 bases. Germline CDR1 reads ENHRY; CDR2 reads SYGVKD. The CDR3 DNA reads TGTGCCATCAGTACCCACCGGGGAGGTGGCTATGGCTACACCTTC. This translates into CAISTHRGGGYGYTF.

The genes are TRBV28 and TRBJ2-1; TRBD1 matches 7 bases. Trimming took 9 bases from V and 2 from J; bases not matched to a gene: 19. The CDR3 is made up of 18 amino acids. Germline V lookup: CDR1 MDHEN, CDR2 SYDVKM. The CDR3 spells CASSDPRDRIDPYNEQFF. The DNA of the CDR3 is TGTGCCAGTAGTGACCCCCGGGACAGAATTGATCCCTACAATGAGCAGTTCTTC.